The count of the clone carrying this TCR beta chain is one. This specimen belongs to a study of blood T cell repertoires in COVID-19. CDR3 length equals 15 residues. Germline-derived CDR1 and CDR2 are SGHTA and FQGNSA. With 1 base removed from V and 0 bases from J, the gap between germline ends came to 9 bases. Profiled with immunoSEQ multiplex PCR; TCRdb holds only in-frame clones, not every one. This sample yields about 370,000 clones, of which around 90% are seen a single time; approximately 3% belongs to the top ten. The receptor's source is a woman between 25 and 40 years old with COVID-19, enrolled during active disease. The sample was peripheral blood. The rearrangement links TRBV7-2 to TRBJ1-1; D might be TRBD1 (5 bases). CDR3 region: CASSLVAGMNTEAFF. CDR3 coding DNA: TGTGCCAGCAGCTTAGTGGCAGGGATGAACACTGAAGCTTTCTTT. Full variable domain (rest looked up from reference TRBV7-2 and TRBJ1-1): GAGVSQSPSNKVTEKGKDVELRCDPISGHTALYWYRQSLGQGLEFLIYFQGNSAPDKSGLPSDRFSAERTGGSVSTLTIQRTQQEDSAVYLCASSLVAGMNTEAFFGQGTRLTVV.